A selection of T cell receptor beta chains follows, all from one sample in a study of metastatic and nonmetastatic thyroid tumors. TCRdb re-analyzed the PCR reads through MiXCR. The repertoire holds roughly 59,000 clones, 15% to 20% seen once, with roughly a tenth in the top ten. The specimen was blood. The receptors stem from a male donor with papillary thyroid cancer or a benign thyroid nodule (not recorded which). Some clones in this sample may be carry-over from other donors' samples. Both conserved end residues are trimmed from each CDR3.

>TRBV12-3/TRBV12-4|TRBJ2-1
ASRLSSYSYNEQF
>TRBV3-1|TRBJ1-5
ASSQGTGGYQPQH
>TRBV7-9|TRBJ2-5
VSMDRALETQY
>TRBV18|TRBJ2-1
ASSPVADEQF
>TRBV9|TRBJ1-1
ASSGHGQRSIGEVGNTEAF
>TRBV25-1|TRBJ2-7
ASSQGTGEIHEQY
>TRBV5-4|TRBJ2-6
ASSVTASPPTGANVLT
>TRBV11-2|TRBJ1-4
ASSFSGNEKLF
>TRBV6-1|TRBJ1-5
ASSEGPDSNQPQH
>TRBV20-1|TRBJ2-1
SARVASGGYNEQF
>TRBV9|TRBJ2-1
ASSVQTSGGNNEQF
>TRBV5-1|TRBJ1-6
ASSLGGTGPSSYNSPLH
>TRBV28|TRBJ1-2
ASSSRSPPYGYT
>TRBV7-6|TRBJ1-1
ASSLDTGFGTEAF
>TRBV11-1|TRBJ2-7
ASSLAASHGGYEQY
>TRBV12-3/TRBV12-4|TRBJ1-5
ASSPGTGHVQPQH
>TRBV25-1|TRBJ1-2
ASISSQYHGYT
>TRBV7-8|TRBJ1-6
ASSLVDSGSSPLH
>TRBV2|TRBJ2-7
ASLPPQGSSYEQY
>TRBV30|TRBJ2-5
AWSVGTGRETQY
>TRBV5-1|TRBJ1-6
ASSLETGGSPLH